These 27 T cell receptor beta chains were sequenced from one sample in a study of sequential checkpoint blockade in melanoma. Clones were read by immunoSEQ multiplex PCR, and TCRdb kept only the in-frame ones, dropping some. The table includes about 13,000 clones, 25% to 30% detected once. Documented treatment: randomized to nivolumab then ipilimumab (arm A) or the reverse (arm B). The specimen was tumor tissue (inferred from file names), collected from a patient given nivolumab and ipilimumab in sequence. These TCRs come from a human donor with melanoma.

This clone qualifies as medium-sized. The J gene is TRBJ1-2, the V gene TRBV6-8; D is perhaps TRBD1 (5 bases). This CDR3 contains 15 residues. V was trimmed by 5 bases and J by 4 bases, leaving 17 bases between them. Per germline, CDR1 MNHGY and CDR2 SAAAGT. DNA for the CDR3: TGTGCCAGCAGTCATGGTGGGGCTAACATCTATGGCTACACCTTC. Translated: CASSHGGANIYGYTF.

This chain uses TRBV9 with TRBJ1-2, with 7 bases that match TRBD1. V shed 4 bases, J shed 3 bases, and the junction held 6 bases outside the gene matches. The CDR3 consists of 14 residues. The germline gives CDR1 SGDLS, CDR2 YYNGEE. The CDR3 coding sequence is TGTGCCAGCAGCTTAGGAACAGGGGACTATGGCTACACCTTC. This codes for CASSLGTGDYGYTF.

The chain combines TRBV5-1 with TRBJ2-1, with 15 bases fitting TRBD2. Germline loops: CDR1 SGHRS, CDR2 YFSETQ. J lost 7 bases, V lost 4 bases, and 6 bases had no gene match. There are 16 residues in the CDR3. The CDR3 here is CASSAGLAGGGNEQFF. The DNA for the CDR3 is TGCGCCAGCAGCGCGGGACTAGCGGGAGGCGGGAATGAGCAGTTCTTC.

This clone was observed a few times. The CDR3 loop reads CSVEPGTNEQFF. The CDR3 region has the DNA TGCAGCGTTGAACCAGGGACGAATGAGCAGTTCTTC. This chain uses TRBV29-1 with TRBJ2-1; D may be TRBD1 or TRBD2 (5 bases each). Germline CDR1 and CDR2: SQVTM and ANQGSEA. V lost 2 bases to trimming and J lost 7 bases, with 9 bases between them. The CDR3 is 12 residues long.

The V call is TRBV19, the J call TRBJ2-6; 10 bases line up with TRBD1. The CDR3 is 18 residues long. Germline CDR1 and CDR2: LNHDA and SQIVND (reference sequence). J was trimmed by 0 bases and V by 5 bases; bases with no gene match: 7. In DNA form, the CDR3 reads TGTGCCAGTAGTGGCGGGACAGGGGAATTCTCTGGGGCCAACGTCCTGACTTTC. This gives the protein CASSGGTGEFSGANVLTF. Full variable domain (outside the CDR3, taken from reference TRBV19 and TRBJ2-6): DGGITQSPKYLFRKEGQNVTLSCEQNLNHDAMYWYRQDPGQGLRLIYYSQIVNDFQKGDIAEGYSVSREKKESFPLTVTSAQKNPTAFYLCASSGGTGEFSGANVLTFGAGSRLTVL.

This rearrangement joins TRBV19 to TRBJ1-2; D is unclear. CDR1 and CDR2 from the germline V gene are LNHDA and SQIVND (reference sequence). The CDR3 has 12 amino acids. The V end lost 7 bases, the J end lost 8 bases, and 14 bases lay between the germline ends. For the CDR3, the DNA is TGTGCCAGTAAAGAGGGAGGGAGAGGCTACACCTTC. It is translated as CASKEGGRGYTF.

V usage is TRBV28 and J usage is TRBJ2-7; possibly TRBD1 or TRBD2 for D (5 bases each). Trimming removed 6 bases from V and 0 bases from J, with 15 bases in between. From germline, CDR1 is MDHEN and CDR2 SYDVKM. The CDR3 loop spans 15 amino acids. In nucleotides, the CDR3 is TGTGCCAGCAGCTGGCCGGGACGGAGCTCCTACGAGCAGTACTTC. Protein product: CASSWPGRSSYEQYF.

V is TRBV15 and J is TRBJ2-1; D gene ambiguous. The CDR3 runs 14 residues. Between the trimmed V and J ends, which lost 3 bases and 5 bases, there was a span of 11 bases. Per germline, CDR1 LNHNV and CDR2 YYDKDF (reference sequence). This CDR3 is CATSSTRLDNEQFF. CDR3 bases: TGTGCCACCAGCAGTACCCGACTCGACAATGAGCAGTTCTTC. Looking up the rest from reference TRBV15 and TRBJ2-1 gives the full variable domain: DAMVIQNPRYQVTQFGKPVTLSCSQTLNHNVMYWYQQKSSQAPKLLFHYYDKDFNNEADTPDNFQSRRPNTSFCFLDIRSPGLGDTAMYLCATSSTRLDNEQFFGPGTRLTVL.

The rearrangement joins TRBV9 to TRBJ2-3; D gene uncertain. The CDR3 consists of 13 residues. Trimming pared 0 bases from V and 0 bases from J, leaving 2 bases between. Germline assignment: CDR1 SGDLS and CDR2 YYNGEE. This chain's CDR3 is CASSVVSTDTQYF. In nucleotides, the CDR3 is TGTGCCAGCAGCGTAGTAAGCACAGATACGCAGTATTTT.

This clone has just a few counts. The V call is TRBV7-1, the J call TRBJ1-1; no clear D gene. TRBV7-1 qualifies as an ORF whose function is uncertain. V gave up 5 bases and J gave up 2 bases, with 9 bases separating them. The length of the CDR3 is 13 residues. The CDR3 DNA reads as TGTGCCAGCAGCCTGAACAGTAACACTGAAGCTTTCTTT. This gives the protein CASSLNSNTEAFF.

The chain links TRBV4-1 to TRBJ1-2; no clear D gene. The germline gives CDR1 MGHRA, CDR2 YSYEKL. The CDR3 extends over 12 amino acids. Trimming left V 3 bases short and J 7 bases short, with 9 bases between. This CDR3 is CASSHYDTGYTF. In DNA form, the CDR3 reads TGCGCCAGCAGCCATTATGACACTGGCTACACCTTC.

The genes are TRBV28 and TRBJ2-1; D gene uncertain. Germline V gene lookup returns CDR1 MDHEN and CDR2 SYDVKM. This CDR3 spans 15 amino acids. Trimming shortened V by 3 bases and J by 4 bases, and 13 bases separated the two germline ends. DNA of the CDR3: TGTGCCAGCAGTTTCCCTCAGATTCGATACAATGAGCAGTTCTTC. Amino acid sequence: CASSFPQIRYNEQFF.

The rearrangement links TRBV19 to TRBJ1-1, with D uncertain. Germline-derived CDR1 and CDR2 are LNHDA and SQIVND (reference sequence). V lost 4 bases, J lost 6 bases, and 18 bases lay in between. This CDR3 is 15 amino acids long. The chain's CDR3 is CASSTDGRRRAEAFF. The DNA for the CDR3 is TGTGCCAGTAGTACCGACGGTAGAAGGAGGGCTGAAGCTTTCTTT.

This chain's CDR3 is CASSGRENTEAFF. The DNA of the CDR3 is TGTGCCAGCAGCGGACGGGAAAACACTGAAGCTTTCTTT. This chain uses TRBV9 with TRBJ1-1, with D hard to call. CDR3 length: 13 amino acids. Trimming pared 3 bases from V and 2 bases from J, leaving 8 bases between. Germline V gives CDR1 SGDLS, CDR2 YYNGEE. Together with reference TRBV9 and TRBJ1-1, the CDR3 gives the full variable domain: DSGVTQTPKHLITATGQRVTLRCSPRSGDLSVYWYQQSLDQGLQFLIQYYNGEERAKGNILERFSAQQFPDLHSELNLSSLELGDSALYFCASSGRENTEAFFGQGTRLTVV.

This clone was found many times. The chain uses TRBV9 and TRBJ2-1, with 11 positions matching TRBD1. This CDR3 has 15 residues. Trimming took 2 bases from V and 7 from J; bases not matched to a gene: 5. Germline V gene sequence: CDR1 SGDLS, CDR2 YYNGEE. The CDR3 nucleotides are TGTGCCAGCAGCGTGGGACAGGGGGTATTGAATGAGCAGTTCTTC. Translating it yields CASSVGQGVLNEQFF.

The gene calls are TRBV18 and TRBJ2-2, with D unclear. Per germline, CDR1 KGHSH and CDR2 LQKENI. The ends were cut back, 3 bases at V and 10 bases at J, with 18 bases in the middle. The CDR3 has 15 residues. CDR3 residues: CASSPESDSVVELFF. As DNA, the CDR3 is TGTGCCAGCTCACCCGAGTCAGATTCAGTAGTGGAGCTGTTTTTT.

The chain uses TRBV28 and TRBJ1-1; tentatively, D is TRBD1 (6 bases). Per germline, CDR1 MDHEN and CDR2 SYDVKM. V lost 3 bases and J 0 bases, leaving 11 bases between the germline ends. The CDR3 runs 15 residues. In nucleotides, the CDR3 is TGTGCCAGCAGTTTCGCACAGGGACTGAACACTGAAGCTTTCTTT. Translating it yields CASSFAQGLNTEAFF.

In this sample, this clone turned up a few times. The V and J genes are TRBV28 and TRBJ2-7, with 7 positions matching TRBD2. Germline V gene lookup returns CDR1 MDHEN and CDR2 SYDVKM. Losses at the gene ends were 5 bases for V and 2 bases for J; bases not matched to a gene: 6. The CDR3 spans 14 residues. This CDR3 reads CASSGPSGAYEQYF. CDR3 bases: TGTGCCAGCAGTGGGCCTAGCGGTGCCTACGAGCAGTACTTC.

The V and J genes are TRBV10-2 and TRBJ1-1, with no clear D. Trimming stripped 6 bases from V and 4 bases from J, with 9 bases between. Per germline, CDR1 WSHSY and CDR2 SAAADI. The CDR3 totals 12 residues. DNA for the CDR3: TGCGCCAGCAGGGGCGTGAGCACTGAAGCTTTCTTT. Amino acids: CASRGVSTEAFF.

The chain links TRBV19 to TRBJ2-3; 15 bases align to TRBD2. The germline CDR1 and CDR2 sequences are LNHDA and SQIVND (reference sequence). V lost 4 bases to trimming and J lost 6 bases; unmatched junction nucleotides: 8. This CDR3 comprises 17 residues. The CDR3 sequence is CASSTPGLAGGRDTQYF. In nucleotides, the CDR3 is TGTGCCAGTAGTACCCCGGGACTAGCGGGAGGAAGGGATACGCAGTATTTT.

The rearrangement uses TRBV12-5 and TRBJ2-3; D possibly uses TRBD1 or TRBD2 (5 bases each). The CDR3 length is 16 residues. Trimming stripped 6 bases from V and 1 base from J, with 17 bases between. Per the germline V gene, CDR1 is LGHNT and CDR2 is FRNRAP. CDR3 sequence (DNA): TGTGCTAGTGGCGACCCGGGACCCTCACGCACAGATACGCAGTATTTT. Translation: CASGDPGPSRTDTQYF. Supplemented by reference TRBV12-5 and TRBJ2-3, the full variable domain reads DARVTQTPRHKVTEMGQEVTMRCQPILGHNTVFWYRQTMMQGLELLAYFRNRAPLDDSGMPKDRFSAEMPDATLATLKIQPSEPRDSAVYFCASGDPGPSRTDTQYFGPGTRLTVL.

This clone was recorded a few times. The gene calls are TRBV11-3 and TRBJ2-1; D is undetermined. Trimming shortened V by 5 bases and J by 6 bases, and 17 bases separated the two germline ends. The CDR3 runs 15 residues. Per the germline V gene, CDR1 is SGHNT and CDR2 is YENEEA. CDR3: CASSVHRSDSNEQFF. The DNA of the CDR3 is TGTGCCAGCAGCGTCCACCGGTCCGATAGCAATGAGCAGTTCTTC. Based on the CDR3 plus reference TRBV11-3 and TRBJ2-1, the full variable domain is EAGVVQSPRYKIIEKKQPVAFWCNPISGHNTLYWYLQNLGQGPELLIRYENEEAVDDSQLPKDRFSAERLKGVDSTLKIQPAELGDSAVYLCASSVHRSDSNEQFFGPGTRLTVL.

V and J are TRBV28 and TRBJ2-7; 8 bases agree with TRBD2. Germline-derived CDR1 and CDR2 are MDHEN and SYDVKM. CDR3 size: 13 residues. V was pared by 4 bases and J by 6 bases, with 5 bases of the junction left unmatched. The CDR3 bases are TGTGCCAGCAGTTCCGGGACTAGTTTCGAGCAGTACTTC. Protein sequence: CASSSGTSFEQYF.

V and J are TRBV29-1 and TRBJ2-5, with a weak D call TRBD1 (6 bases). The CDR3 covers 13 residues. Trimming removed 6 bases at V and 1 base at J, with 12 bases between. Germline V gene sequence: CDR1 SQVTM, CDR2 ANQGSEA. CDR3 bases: TGCAGCGTCAGACGGACAGTCCAAGAGACCCAGTACTTC. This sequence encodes CSVRRTVQETQYF. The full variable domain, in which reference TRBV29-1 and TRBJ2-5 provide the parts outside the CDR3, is SAVISQKPSRDICQRGTSLTIQCQVDSQVTMMFWYRQQPGQSLTLIATANQGSEATYESGFVIDKFPISRPNLTFSTLTVSNMSPEDSSIYLCSVRRTVQETQYFGPGTRLLVL.

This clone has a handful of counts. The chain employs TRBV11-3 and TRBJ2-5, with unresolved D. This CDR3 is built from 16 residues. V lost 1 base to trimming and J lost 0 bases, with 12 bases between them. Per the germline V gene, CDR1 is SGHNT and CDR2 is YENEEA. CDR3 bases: TGTGCCAGCAGCTTAGTATCGGGCCTGTACCAAGAGACCCAGTACTTC. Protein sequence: CASSLVSGLYQETQYF.

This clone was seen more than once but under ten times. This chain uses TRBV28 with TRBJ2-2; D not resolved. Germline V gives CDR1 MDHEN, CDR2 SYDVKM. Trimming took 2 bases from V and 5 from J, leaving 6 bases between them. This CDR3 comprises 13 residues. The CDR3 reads CASSLIGTGELFF. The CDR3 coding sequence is TGTGCCAGCAGTTTAATAGGGACCGGGGAGCTGTTTTTT.

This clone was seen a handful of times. Written as DNA, the CDR3 is TGTGCCAGCAGCTTCATGAGACTAGACCGGAGGGAAATCAATGAGCAGTTCTTC. Translation: CASSFMRLDRREINEQFF. J is TRBJ2-1 and V is TRBV11-3; TRBD2 might be the D (6 bases). V lost 3 bases, J lost 6 bases, and 24 bases lay in between. There are 18 residues in the CDR3. In germline, CDR1 is SGHNT, CDR2 YENEEA.